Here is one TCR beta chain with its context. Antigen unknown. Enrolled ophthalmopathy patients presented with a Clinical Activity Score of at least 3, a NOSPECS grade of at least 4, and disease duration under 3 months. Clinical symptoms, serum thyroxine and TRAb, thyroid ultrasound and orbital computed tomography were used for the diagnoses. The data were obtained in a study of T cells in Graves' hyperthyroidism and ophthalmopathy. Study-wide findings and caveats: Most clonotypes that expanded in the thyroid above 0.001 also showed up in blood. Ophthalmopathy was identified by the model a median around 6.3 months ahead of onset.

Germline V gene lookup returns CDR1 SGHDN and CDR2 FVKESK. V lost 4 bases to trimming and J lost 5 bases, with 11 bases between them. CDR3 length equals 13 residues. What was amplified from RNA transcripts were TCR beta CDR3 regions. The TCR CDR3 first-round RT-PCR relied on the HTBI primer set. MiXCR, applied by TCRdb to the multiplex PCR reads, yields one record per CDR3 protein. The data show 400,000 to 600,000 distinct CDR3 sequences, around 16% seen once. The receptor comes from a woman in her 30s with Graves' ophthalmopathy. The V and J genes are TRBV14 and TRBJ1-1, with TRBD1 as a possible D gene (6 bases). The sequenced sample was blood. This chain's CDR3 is CASSRGTLTEAFF. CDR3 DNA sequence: TGTGCCAGCAGCCGAGGGACATTGACTGAAGCTTTCTTT.